A single sample is the source of the 21 T cell receptor beta chains below, sequenced in a study of regulatory T cells in long-lasting Graves disease. Building the TCR beta libraries relied on iRepertoire HTBI primers, and CDR3 regions underwent Arm-PCR. Each CDR3 protein is one row after TCRdb ran MiXCR on the multiplex PCR reads. In the table there are about 470,000 distinct CDR3 sequences, about 20% of which are singletons. The time point was: persistent/refractory GD, antithyroid drugs over 5 years with positive TRAb. From RNA extracted from PBMCs, the TCR library was made. Here the sequenced sample was peripheral blood mononuclear cells (PBMCs), taken when the disease was refractory, from a patient treated with antithyroid drugs. The receptors derive from a female donor with Graves disease.

Worth noting for this clonotype: Compared with germline, one end of the junction differs, possibly owing to a read error. The V gene is TRBV9, the J gene TRBJ2-7; 10 nucleotides align to TRBD1. The germline gives CDR1 SGDLS, CDR2 YYNGEE. The CDR3 consists of 15 residues. The CDR3 is CAGSPRGTGAYEQYF. The CDR3 coding sequence is TGTGCCGGCAGCCCCCGAGGGACAGGGGCCTACGAGCAGTACTTC.

This clonotype was counted a few times. The chain combines TRBV3-1 with TRBJ2-2, with 8 bases aligning to TRBD2. This CDR3 spans 17 amino acids. CDR1 is LGHDT, CDR2 YNNKEL, per germline (reference sequence). The V gene end was trimmed by 7 bases and the J gene end by 4 bases; junction bases not matched to a gene: 14. The chain's CDR3 is CASKNLAGGSSTGELFF. CDR3 DNA sequence: TGTGCCAGCAAGAACCTAGCGGGCGGAAGTAGCACCGGGGAGCTGTTTTTT.

In its sample, this clonotype was seen once. J is TRBJ2-3 and V is TRBV5-1; D gene uncertain. The V end was cut by 0 bases, the J end by 1 base, with 9 bases between. This CDR3 comprises 15 residues. Germline values: CDR1 SGHRS, CDR2 YFSETQ. CDR3 residues: CASSLEPRGTDTQYF. In nucleotides, the CDR3 is TGCGCCAGCAGCTTGGAACCCCGCGGCACAGATACGCAGTATTTT.

This clonotype occurred many times. The chain combines TRBV18 with TRBJ1-1; D is uncertain. The CDR3 loop spans 14 amino acids. From germline, CDR1 is KGHSH and CDR2 LQKENI. V was shortened by 4 bases and J by 5 bases, with 14 bases between the two germline ends. As DNA, the CDR3 is TGTGCCAGCTCACGCGGGTTTCTCAAAACTGAAGCTTTCTTT. Its protein is CASSRGFLKTEAFF.

This chain uses TRBV12-3 or TRBV12-4 with TRBJ1-3; D gene uncertain. The CDR3 consists of 15 residues. Trimming stripped 5 bases from V and 4 bases from J, with 15 bases between. CDR3 bases: TGTGCCAGCAGTGCCCCTTGGGCTGCCGGAAACACCATATATTTT. As protein: CASSAPWAAGNTIYF.

J is TRBJ1-4 and V is TRBV19; 8 bases are a match to TRBD1. The germline V gene has CDR1 LNHDA and CDR2 SQIVND (reference sequence). V gave up 3 bases and J gave up 0 bases; unmatched junction bases: 3. The CDR3 consists of 16 residues. The DNA for the CDR3 is TGTGCCAGTAGTATCGGACAGGGTGCAACTAATGAAAAACTGTTTTTT. It codes for CASSIGQGATNEKLFF.

This clonotype was seen many times. This rearrangement joins TRBV5-1 to TRBJ1-2; no reliable D call. V gave up 0 bases and J gave up 4 bases, with 10 bases separating them. CDR1 is SGHRS and CDR2 is YFSETQ in the germline V gene. CDR3 size: 14 residues. The CDR3 spells CASSLEAAIYGYTF. For the CDR3, the DNA is TGCGCCAGCAGCTTGGAGGCGGCTATCTATGGCTACACCTTC.

This clonotype was picked up a small number of times. This chain links TRBV5-1 with TRBJ2-7; D is undetermined. CDR1 is SGHRS and CDR2 is YFSETQ in the germline V gene. The CDR3 sequence is 13 residues long. V was shortened by 0 bases and J by 11 bases, with 15 bases between the two germline ends. CDR3: CASSLAPDSSKYF. The CDR3 bases are TGCGCCAGCAGCTTGGCCCCCGACTCCTCAAAGTACTTC.

Note on this clonotype: At one end the junction does not follow the germline gene, possibly because of a read error. The chain couples TRBV30 to TRBJ1-1; no reliable D call. CDR1 and CDR2 (germline): GTSNPN, SVGIG (reference sequence). The CDR3 covers 14 residues. For the CDR3, the DNA is TGTGCTTGGAAAGGGTTGGGCATGAACACTGAAGCTTTCTTT. Protein: CAWKGLGMNTEAFF. The whole variable domain, remainder taken from reference TRBV30 and TRBJ1-1, is SQTIHQWPATLVQPVGSPLSLECTVEGTSNPNLYWYRQAAGRGLQLLFYSVGIGQISSEVPQNLSASRPQDRQFILSSKKLLLSDSGFYLCAWKGLGMNTEAFFGQGTRLTVV.

V is TRBV7-2 and J is TRBJ1-3; D not resolved. The CDR3 is 16 amino acids. The V gene's germline CDR1 is SGHTA and CDR2 FQGNSA. V shed 5 bases and J shed 2 bases, with 16 bases lying between them. As DNA, the CDR3 is TGTGCCAGCAGCCCCGGGAGCGCCAGTGCTGGAAACACCATATATTTT. This gives the protein CASSPGSASAGNTIYF.

This clonotype was observed at least ten times. The rearrangement joins TRBV7-2 to TRBJ1-2, with D maybe TRBD1 (5 bases). This CDR3 spans 15 amino acids. Trimming removed 5 bases from V and 3 bases from J, with 16 bases in between. Per the germline V gene, CDR1 is SGHTA and CDR2 is FQGNSA. The CDR3 nucleotides are TGTGCCAGCAGCCTATACCCTCAGGGACACTATGGCTACACCTTC. Translating gives CASSLYPQGHYGYTF.

This clonotype was picked up many times. The V call is TRBV28, the J call TRBJ2-4; TRBD2 aligns across 9 bases. Germline V gives CDR1 MDHEN, CDR2 SYDVKM. V shed 4 bases, J shed 4 bases, and the junction held 8 bases outside the gene matches. The CDR3 length is 16 residues. The CDR3 DNA reads TGTGCCAGCAGTTACCCGACTAGCGGAGGAAAAAACATTCAGTACTTC. This gives the protein CASSYPTSGGKNIQYF.

V is TRBV4-3 and J is TRBJ1-1; D not resolved. Per the germline V gene, CDR1 is LGHNA and CDR2 is YSLEER. Trimming removed 0 bases from V and 7 bases from J, with 9 bases in between. The CDR3 consists of 13 residues. The CDR3 region has the DNA TGCGCCAGCAGCCAAGAGCGAGGATTTGAAGCTTTCTTT. It encodes CASSQERGFEAFF.

This clonotype has only a few counts. The chain recombines TRBV6-5 with TRBJ1-5; D not certain. V lost 0 bases to trimming and J lost 0 bases, with 9 bases between them. The germline V gene has CDR1 MNHEY and CDR2 SVGAGI. The CDR3 has 16 amino acids. CDR3 nucleotide sequence: TGTGCCAGCAGTTACTCGATAGGGAATAGCAATCAGCCCCAGCATTTT. This encodes CASSYSIGNSNQPQHF.

This clonotype was counted many times. The V call is TRBV12-3 or TRBV12-4, the J call TRBJ2-2; 7 bases agree with TRBD2. The length of the CDR3 is 17 residues. V trimming: 0 bases; J trimming: 6 bases; junction bases outside the gene matches: 10. CDR3 sequence: CASSLALGGSSPGELFF. The CDR3 DNA follows: TGTGCCAGCAGTTTAGCGCTGGGCGGGAGTTCCCCCGGGGAGCTGTTTTTT.

In its sample, this clonotype was seen many times. CDR3 nucleotide sequence: TGCGCCAGCAGCGCGGGACTTGTAAACTACGAGCAGTACTTC. Its protein product is CASSAGLVNYEQYF. The rearrangement uses TRBV5-1 and TRBJ2-7, with D tentatively TRBD2 (6 bases). Germline CDR1 reads SGHRS; CDR2 reads YFSETQ. Trimming shortened V by 4 bases and J by 3 bases, and 14 bases separated the two germline ends. The CDR3 runs to 14 residues.

Many counts were recorded for this clonotype. The chain carries TRBV6-5 and TRBJ2-7, with 9 positions matching TRBD2. There are 15 residues in the CDR3. The V gene's germline CDR1 is MNHEY and CDR2 SVGAGI. Unmatched junction bases numbered 3, after V lost 0 bases and J lost 3 bases. For the CDR3, the DNA is TGTGCCAGCAGTTACTCGCGGGAGGGCGGCTACGAGCAGTACTTC. This sequence encodes CASSYSREGGYEQYF.

This chain uses TRBV11-1 with TRBJ2-1; the match to TRBD1 covers 9 bases. The trim removed 2 bases at V and 6 bases at J, leaving 8 bases unmatched. The CDR3 extends over 16 amino acids. From germline, CDR1 is SGHAT and CDR2 FQDESV (reference sequence). CDR3 sequence reads: CASSLKTGGGFNEQFF. DNA of the CDR3: TGTGCCAGCAGCTTAAAGACAGGGGGAGGCTTCAATGAGCAGTTCTTC.

This clonotype was seen at least ten times. J is TRBJ2-7 and V is TRBV3-1, with D perhaps TRBD2 (6 bases). The CDR3 totals 14 residues. Germline V gives CDR1 LGHDT, CDR2 YNNKEL (reference sequence). Between the trimmed V and J ends, which lost 1 base and 0 bases, there was a span of 7 bases. The CDR3 DNA reads TGTGCCAGCAGCCAAGGACTAGGCTCCTACGAGCAGTACTTC. Translated: CASSQGLGSYEQYF.

This rearrangement joins TRBV28 to TRBJ2-1; D gene uncertain. The CDR3 contains 15 residues. Germline V gene data show CDR1 as MDHEN and CDR2 as SYDVKM. Trimming pared 3 bases from V and 8 bases from J, leaving 17 bases between. The CDR3 here is CASSFGLLSRDEQFF. The DNA of the CDR3 is TGTGCCAGCAGTTTCGGTTTACTCTCACGAGATGAGCAGTTCTTC.

This clonotype appeared a few times. The V call is TRBV29-1, the J call TRBJ2-7; TRBD1 agrees at 8 bases. The ends lost 6 bases at V and 4 bases at J; junction bases unmatched: 5. The CDR3 has 12 amino acids. Germline CDR1 SQVTM, CDR2 ANQGSEA. The CDR3, as DNA: TGCAGCGTGCAGGGGGCTTGGTACGAGCAGTACTTC. As protein: CSVQGAWYEQYF.